Following are 27 T cell receptor beta chains from one sample sequenced in a study of early T cells in non-severe SARS-CoV-2 infection. One entry per CDR3 protein, called by TCRdb with MiXCR from the 5' RACE reads. Of approximately 81,000 distinct CDR3 sequences in the sample, about 6% were seen once. The material sequenced was whole blood. Every receptor here comes from an adult who was a healthcare worker with PCR-confirmed SARS-CoV-2 infection or an uninfected control (not recorded which).

This clonotype was recorded at least ten times. The chain employs TRBV19 and TRBJ2-1, with 10 bases fitting TRBD2. Germline values: CDR1 LNHDA, CDR2 SQIVND (reference sequence). The CDR3 is 15 amino acids. J gave up 4 bases and V 11 bases, and 11 bases lay outside the gene matches. Written as DNA, the CDR3 is TGTGCCTGCAGGATAGTAGCGGGAGGTTACAATGAGCAGTTCTTC. This translates into CACRIVAGGYNEQFF.

This clonotype has a count of ten or more. This sequence joins TRBV20-1 and TRBJ1-2; D might be TRBD1 (5 bases). The CDR3 consists of 16 residues. Trimming stripped 4 bases from V and 6 bases from J, with 24 bases between. Looked up from germline, CDR1 is DFQATT and CDR2 is SNEGSKA (reference sequence). CDR3 in amino acids: CSAIPGPLQLGNGYTF. The CDR3 DNA is TGCAGTGCTATCCCGGGACCGCTACAGTTAGGGAATGGCTACACCTTC.

The chain is built from TRBV6-5 and TRBJ1-5; unclear D gene. Germline V gene lookup returns CDR1 MNHEY and CDR2 SVGAGI. This CDR3 has 15 residues. The ends were cut back, 0 bases at V and 3 bases at J, with 9 bases in the middle. CDR3 DNA sequence: TGTGCCAGCAGTTACTCGAAACGGAACAATCAGCCCCAGCATTTT. Its translation: CASSYSKRNNQPQHF.

The chain uses TRBV4-2 and TRBJ2-7; weak D call: TRBD1 (5 bases). Germline loops: CDR1 LGHNA, CDR2 YNFKEQ. The length of the CDR3 is 13 residues. The V gene lost 4 bases and the J gene lost 2 bases, with 9 bases spanning the gap. The CDR3 DNA sequence: TGTGCCAGCAGCCTGACAGATACCTACGAGCAGTACTTC. Protein product: CASSLTDTYEQYF.

The V gene is TRBV6-2 or TRBV6-3, the J gene TRBJ2-1; the D call may be TRBD1 or TRBD2 (5 bases each). The CDR3 has 14 residues. Trimming took 8 bases from V and 10 from J, leaving 21 bases between them. CDR1 and CDR2 (germline): MNHEY, SVGEGT. CDR3 region: CASARTGTQGEQFF. Here the CDR3 DNA reads TGTGCCAGCGCCCGGACTGGGACGCAAGGGGAGCAGTTCTTC.

This clonotype was seen ten or more times. The chain couples TRBV28 to TRBJ1-5; D is unclear. This CDR3 contains 12 residues. The germline CDR1 and CDR2 sequences are MDHEN and SYDVKM. The V end lost 6 bases, the J end lost 6 bases, and 9 bases lay between the germline ends. As DNA, the CDR3 is TGTGCCAGCAGCGACAATATTCAGCCCCAGCATTTT. This sequence encodes CASSDNIQPQHF.

This clonotype occurred a few times. The rearrangement links TRBV7-9 to TRBJ2-7, with 7 bases aligning to TRBD1. With V trimmed by 5 bases and J by 6 bases, 10 bases remained unmatched. This CDR3 has 14 amino acids. Germline V gene sequence: CDR1 SEHNR, CDR2 FQNEAQ (reference sequence). Here the CDR3 reads CASSQPDRVGEQYF. The CDR3 DNA reads TGTGCCAGCAGCCAACCAGACAGGGTAGGCGAGCAGTACTTC.

This clonotype was seen a handful of times. The rearrangement uses TRBV20-1 and TRBJ2-1; 9 positions match TRBD2. Germline V gene sequence: CDR1 DFQATT, CDR2 SNEGSKA (reference sequence). The CDR3 spans 16 residues. The ends lost 4 bases at V and 10 bases at J; junction bases unmatched: 17. CDR3 residues: CSAKGYLAGTALEQFF. CDR3 nucleotides: TGCAGTGCTAAAGGGTACCTAGCGGGGACTGCTTTGGAGCAGTTCTTC.

The sample holds many counts of this clonotype. The chain recombines TRBV2 with TRBJ1-5; D possibly corresponds to TRBD1 (5 bases). The CDR3 sequence is 14 residues long. Looked up from germline, CDR1 is SNHLY and CDR2 is FYNNEI. V was pared by 5 bases and J by 3 bases, with 11 bases between. DNA of the CDR3: TGTGCCAGCAGTTACGGGACGGACAATCAGCCCCAGCATTTT. This translates into CASSYGTDNQPQHF.

This clonotype was counted many times. The chain combines TRBV16 with TRBJ2-1; 9 positions match TRBD1. This CDR3 region has 16 residues. V shed 2 bases, J shed 4 bases, and the junction held 6 bases outside the gene matches. Germline CDR1 KGHSY, CDR2 FQNENV. The CDR3 region has the DNA TGTGCCAGCAGCCAAAGGAGGGACAGGGCTTACAATGAGCAGTTCTTC. Translating it yields CASSQRRDRAYNEQFF.

This clonotype was recorded many times. The J gene is TRBJ1-6, the V gene TRBV9; 9 nucleotides align to TRBD1. The CDR3 runs 14 residues. The junction had 3 bases not matched to a gene; V was cut back by 3 bases and J by 8 bases. In germline, CDR1 is SGDLS, CDR2 YYNGEE. The CDR3 protein is CASSGGQGYSPLHF. The CDR3, as DNA: TGTGCCAGCAGCGGGGGACAGGGTTATTCACCCCTCCACTTT.

In this sample, this clonotype turned up many times. This rearrangement joins TRBV5-1 to TRBJ2-1, with 10 nucleotides matching TRBD1. Germline V gene lookup returns CDR1 SGHRS and CDR2 YFSETQ. The J segment lost 8 bases and the V segment lost 3 bases, leaving 2 bases of the junction unmatched. CDR3 length: 13 amino acids. The CDR3 protein is CASSWDRGYEQFF. DNA of the CDR3: TGCGCCAGCAGCTGGGACAGGGGCTATGAGCAGTTCTTC.

In this sample, this clonotype turned up many times. This chain uses TRBV5-1 with TRBJ2-3; TRBD2 aligns across 7 bases. The CDR3 contains 16 residues. With V trimmed by 4 bases and J by 0 bases, 8 bases remained unmatched. Germline loops: CDR1 SGHRS, CDR2 YFSETQ. In DNA, the CDR3 is TGCGCCAGCAGCCTGTGGACTAGGGCTAGCACAGATACGCAGTATTTT. Amino acids: CASSLWTRASTDTQYF.

In this sample, this clonotype turned up many times. The chain combines TRBV7-9 with TRBJ2-3, with D maybe TRBD2 (6 bases). This CDR3 spans 14 amino acids. Per the germline V gene, CDR1 is SEHNR and CDR2 is FQNEAQ (reference sequence). V gave up 8 bases and J gave up 2 bases, with 14 bases separating them. This CDR3 reads CASGTLAVTDTQYF. As DNA, the CDR3 is TGTGCCAGCGGTACTTTAGCGGTCACAGATACGCAGTATTTT. Combining the CDR3 with reference TRBV7-9 and TRBJ2-3 gives the whole variable domain DTGVSQNPRHKITKRGQNVTFRCDPISEHNRLYWYRQTLGQGPEFLTYFQNEAQLEKSRLLSDRFSAERPKGSFSTLEIQRTEQGDSAMYLCASGTLAVTDTQYFGPGTRLTVL.

This clonotype has ten or more counts. This chain uses TRBV5-1 with TRBJ2-1; no clear D. Trimming pared 3 bases from V and 1 base from J, leaving 11 bases between. In germline, CDR1 is SGHRS, CDR2 YFSETQ. The CDR3 has 15 amino acids. CDR3 residues: CASSSWPGSYNEQFF. Here the CDR3 DNA reads TGCGCCAGCAGCTCCTGGCCCGGGTCCTACAATGAGCAGTTCTTC.

The chain has TRBV20-1 and TRBJ2-1; tentative D call: TRBD2 (6 bases). Germline CDR1 reads DFQATT; CDR2 reads SNEGSKA (reference sequence). This CDR3 comprises 12 residues. The V end was cut by 7 bases, the J end by 0 bases, with 7 bases between. The CDR3 reads CSVGSSYNEQFF. The CDR3 DNA follows: TGCAGTGTCGGGAGCTCCTACAATGAGCAGTTCTTC.

Ten or more counts support this clonotype. The genes are TRBV5-1 and TRBJ1-2; possibly TRBD1 for D (5 bases). The CDR3 loop spans 14 amino acids. Trimming left V 4 bases short and J 3 bases short, with 13 bases between. CDR1 is SGHRS and CDR2 is YFSETQ in the germline V gene. The CDR3 region is CASSPETVYYGYTF. CDR3 coding DNA: TGCGCCAGCAGCCCCGAGACAGTTTACTATGGCTACACCTTC. Looking up the rest from reference TRBV5-1 and TRBJ1-2 gives the full variable domain: KAGVTQTPRYLIKTRGQQVTLSCSPISGHRSVSWYQQTPGQGLQFLFEYFSETQRNKGNFPGRFSGRQFSNSRSEMNVSTLELGDSALYLCASSPETVYYGYTFGSGTRLTVV.

The J gene is TRBJ2-2, the V gene TRBV11-2; TRBD1 agrees at 10 bases. Germline CDR1 and CDR2: SGHAT and FQNNGV. This CDR3 is 16 amino acids long. V trimming: 5 bases; J trimming: 7 bases; junction bases outside the gene matches: 10. CDR3 in DNA: TGTGCCAGCAGCCCCTGGACAGGGGGTGGAATCGGGGAGCTGTTTTTT. Translated: CASSPWTGGGIGELFF.

This clonotype was found many times. The rearrangement joins TRBV27 to TRBJ1-1; the D is unclear. Germline V lookup: CDR1 MNHEY, CDR2 SMNVEV (reference sequence). V lost 5 bases, J lost 6 bases, and 16 bases lay in between. This CDR3 contains 14 residues. Here the CDR3 DNA reads TGTGCCAGCAGTCCCCTGAATGGGTTTGCTGAAGCTTTCTTT. This gives the protein CASSPLNGFAEAFF.

This clonotype was recorded many times. The chain recombines TRBV5-5 with TRBJ2-3; the D is unclear. The germline V gene has CDR1 SGHKS and CDR2 YYEKEE (reference sequence). The ends were cut back, 2 bases at V and 2 bases at J, with 12 bases in the middle. This CDR3 has 15 residues. CDR3 nucleotide sequence: TGTGCCAGCAGCTTCCGTGGCAGCTACACAGATACGCAGTATTTT. This sequence encodes CASSFRGSYTDTQYF.

The chain is built from TRBV4-2 and TRBJ2-5; the D gene is possibly TRBD2 (5 bases). The V end was cut by 5 bases, the J end by 1 base, with 14 bases between. Looked up from germline, CDR1 is LGHNA and CDR2 is YNFKEQ. The CDR3 totals 15 residues. The chain's CDR3 is CASSATTRAQETQYF. The CDR3 DNA reads TGTGCCAGCAGCGCCACAACTAGAGCCCAAGAGACCCAGTACTTC.

The sample holds many counts of this clonotype. V and J are TRBV9 and TRBJ2-6; D remains unclear. This CDR3 is 16 amino acids long. Trimming left V 3 bases short and J 4 bases short, with 14 bases between. Germline V gene data show CDR1 as SGDLS and CDR2 as YYNGEE. CDR3 amino acids: CASSAERASGANVLTF. The CDR3 nucleotides are TGTGCCAGCAGCGCCGAAAGGGCCTCCGGGGCCAACGTCCTGACTTTC.

This clonotype was recorded a few times. V gene TRBV10-1 combines with J gene TRBJ2-3; weak D call: TRBD1 (5 bases). Trimming removed 2 bases from V and 2 bases from J, with 8 bases in between. Germline-derived CDR1 and CDR2 are WNHNN and SYGVQD (reference sequence). The CDR3 runs to 14 residues. The CDR3 here is CASSEDRITDTQYF. The CDR3 coding sequence is TGCGCCAGCAGTGAGGACAGAATCACAGATACGCAGTATTTT.

The J gene is TRBJ2-1, the V gene TRBV20-1; D possibly matches TRBD1 or TRBD2 (5 bases each). Trimming removed 1 base from V and 8 bases from J, with 18 bases in between. This CDR3 is built from 15 residues. Germline values: CDR1 DFQATT, CDR2 SNEGSKA (reference sequence). Here the CDR3 reads CSARVDWGSLYEQFF. CDR3 bases: TGCAGTGCTAGAGTTGATTGGGGGAGTCTTTATGAGCAGTTCTTC.

This chain uses TRBV18 with TRBJ2-7, with TRBD1 identical over 7 bases. The CDR3 has 15 amino acids. Germline CDR1 is KGHSH and CDR2 is LQKENI. The trim removed 3 bases at V and 3 bases at J, leaving 8 bases unmatched. Written as DNA, the CDR3 is TGTGCCAGCTCACCCTCGGACAGGACGGACTACGAGCAGTACTTC. Its translation: CASSPSDRTDYEQYF.

This chain links TRBV9 with TRBJ2-1; D call uncertain. The CDR3 covers 15 residues. Germline V lookup: CDR1 SGDLS, CDR2 YYNGEE. V lost 0 bases, J lost 5 bases, and 12 bases lay in between. CDR3 amino acids: CASSVAVVSNNEQFF. The CDR3 nucleotides are TGTGCCAGCAGCGTAGCGGTAGTTTCCAACAATGAGCAGTTCTTC.

The chain employs TRBV11-2 and TRBJ2-3; the match to TRBD2 covers 14 bases. The CDR3 covers 17 residues. Germline CDR1 SGHAT, CDR2 FQNNGV. Trimming removed 2 bases from V and 9 bases from J; junction bases left unmatched: 10. The CDR3 region has the DNA TGTGCCAGCAGCTTAAAGACTAGCGGGGGGGCAGTTTGGACGCAGTATTTT. Amino acids: CASSLKTSGGAVWTQYF. Combining the CDR3 with reference TRBV11-2 and TRBJ2-3 gives the whole variable domain EAGVAQSPRYKIIEKRQSVAFWCNPISGHATLYWYQQILGQGPKLLIQFQNNGVVDDSQLPKDRFSAERLKGVDSTLKIQPAKLEDSAVYLCASSLKTSGGAVWTQYFGPGTRLTVL.